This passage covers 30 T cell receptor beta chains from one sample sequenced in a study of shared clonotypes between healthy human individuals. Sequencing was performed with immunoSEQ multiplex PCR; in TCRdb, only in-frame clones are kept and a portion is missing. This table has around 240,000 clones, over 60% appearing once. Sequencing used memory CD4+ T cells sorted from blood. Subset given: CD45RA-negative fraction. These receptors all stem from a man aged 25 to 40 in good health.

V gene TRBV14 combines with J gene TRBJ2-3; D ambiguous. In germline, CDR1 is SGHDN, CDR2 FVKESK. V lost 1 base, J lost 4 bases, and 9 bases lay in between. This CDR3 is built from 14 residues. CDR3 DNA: TGTGCCAGCAGCCAAGCGTGGCGAGCAGATACGCAGTATTTT. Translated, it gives CASSQAWRADTQYF.

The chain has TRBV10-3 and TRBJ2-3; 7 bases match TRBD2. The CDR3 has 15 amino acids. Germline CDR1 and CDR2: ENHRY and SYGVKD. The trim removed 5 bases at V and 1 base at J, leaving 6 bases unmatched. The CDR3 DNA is TGTGCCATCAGTTTTCTAGCGGACGGCACAGATACGCAGTATTTT. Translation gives CAISFLADGTDTQYF.

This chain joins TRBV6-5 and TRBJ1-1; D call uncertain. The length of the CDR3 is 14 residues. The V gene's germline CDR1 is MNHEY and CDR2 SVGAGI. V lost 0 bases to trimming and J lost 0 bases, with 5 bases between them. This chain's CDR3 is CASSYSRLNTEAFF. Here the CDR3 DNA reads TGTGCCAGCAGTTACTCTAGACTGAACACTGAAGCTTTCTTT.

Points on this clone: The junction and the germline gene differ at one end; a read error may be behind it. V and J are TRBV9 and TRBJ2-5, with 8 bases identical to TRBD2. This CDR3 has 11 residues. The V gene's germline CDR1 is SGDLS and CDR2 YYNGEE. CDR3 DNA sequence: TGTCCCAGCGGGAGTCGGGAGACCCAGTACTTC. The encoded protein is CPSGSRETQYF.

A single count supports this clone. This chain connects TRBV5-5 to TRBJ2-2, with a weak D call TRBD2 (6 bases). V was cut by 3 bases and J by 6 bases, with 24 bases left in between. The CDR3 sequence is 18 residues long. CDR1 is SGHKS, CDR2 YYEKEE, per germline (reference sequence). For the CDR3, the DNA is TGTGCCAGCAGCTCCAGTGGAGGGAATGACGCAAACCCCGGGGAGCTGTTTTTT. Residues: CASSSSGGNDANPGELFF.

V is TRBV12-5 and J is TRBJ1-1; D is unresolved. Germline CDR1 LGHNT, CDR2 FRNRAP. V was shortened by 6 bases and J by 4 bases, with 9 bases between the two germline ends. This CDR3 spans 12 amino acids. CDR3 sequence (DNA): TGTGCTAGTGGCCTGGGGAGCACTGAAGCTTTCTTT. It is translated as CASGLGSTEAFF.

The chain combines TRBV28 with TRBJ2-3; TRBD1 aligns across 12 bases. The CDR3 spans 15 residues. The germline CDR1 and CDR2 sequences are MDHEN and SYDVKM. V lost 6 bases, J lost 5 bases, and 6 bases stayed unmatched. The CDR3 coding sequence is TGTGCCAGCAGCCGGGGACAGGGGGCCGGAGATACGCAGTATTTT. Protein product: CASSRGQGAGDTQYF.

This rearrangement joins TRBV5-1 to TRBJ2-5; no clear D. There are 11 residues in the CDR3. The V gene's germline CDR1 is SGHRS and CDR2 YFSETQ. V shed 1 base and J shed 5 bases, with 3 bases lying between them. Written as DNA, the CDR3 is TGCGCCAGCAGCTTGACCGAGACCCAGTACTTC. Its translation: CASSLTETQYF.

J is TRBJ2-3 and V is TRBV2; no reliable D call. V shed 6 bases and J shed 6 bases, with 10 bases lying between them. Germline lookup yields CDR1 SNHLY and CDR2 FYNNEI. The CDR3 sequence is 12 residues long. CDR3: CASSETSDTQYF. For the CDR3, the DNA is TGTGCCAGCAGCGAGACCTCGGATACGCAGTATTTT.

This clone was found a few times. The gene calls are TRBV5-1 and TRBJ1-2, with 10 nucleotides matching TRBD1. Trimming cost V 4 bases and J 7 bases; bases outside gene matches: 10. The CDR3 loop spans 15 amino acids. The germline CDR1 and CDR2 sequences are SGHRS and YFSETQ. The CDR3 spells CASSAAGTGVFGYTF. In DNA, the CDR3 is TGCGCCAGCAGCGCGGCCGGGACAGGGGTGTTTGGCTACACCTTC.

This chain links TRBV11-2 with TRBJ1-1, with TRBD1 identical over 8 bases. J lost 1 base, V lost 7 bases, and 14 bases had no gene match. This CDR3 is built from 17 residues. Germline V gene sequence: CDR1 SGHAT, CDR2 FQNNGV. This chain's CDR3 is CASTKDRDFIWNTEAFF. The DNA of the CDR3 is TGTGCCAGCACCAAGGACAGGGATTTTATTTGGAACACTGAAGCTTTCTTT.

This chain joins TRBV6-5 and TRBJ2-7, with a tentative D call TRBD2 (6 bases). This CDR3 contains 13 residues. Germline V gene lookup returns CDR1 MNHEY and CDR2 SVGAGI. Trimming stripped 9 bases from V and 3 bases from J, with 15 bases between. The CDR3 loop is CASSRGGDYEQYF. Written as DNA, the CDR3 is TGTGCCAGTTCTAGGGGCGGGGACTACGAGCAGTACTTC.

The CDR3 DNA follows: TGTGCCAGTACCGACTTTGCCGAGACCAACGAGCAGTACTTC. Protein: CASTDFAETNEQYF. The rearrangement uses TRBV2 and TRBJ2-7; D is unresolved. This CDR3 has 14 amino acids. Germline CDR1 and CDR2: SNHLY and FYNNEI. V lost 9 bases, J lost 5 bases, and 20 bases lay in between. The full variable domain, completed using reference TRBV2 and TRBJ2-7, is EPEVTQTPSHQVTQMGQEVILRCVPISNHLYFYWYRQILGQKVEFLVSFYNNEISEKSEIFDDQFSVERPDGSNFTLKIRSTKLEDSAMYFCASTDFAETNEQYFGPGTRLTVT.

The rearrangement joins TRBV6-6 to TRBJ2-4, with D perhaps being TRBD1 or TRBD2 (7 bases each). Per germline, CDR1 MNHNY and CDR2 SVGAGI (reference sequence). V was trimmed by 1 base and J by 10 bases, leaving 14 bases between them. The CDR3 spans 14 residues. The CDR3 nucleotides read TGTGCCAGCAGTTACTTTCAGGGGGAGGGTATTCAGTACTTC. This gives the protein CASSYFQGEGIQYF.

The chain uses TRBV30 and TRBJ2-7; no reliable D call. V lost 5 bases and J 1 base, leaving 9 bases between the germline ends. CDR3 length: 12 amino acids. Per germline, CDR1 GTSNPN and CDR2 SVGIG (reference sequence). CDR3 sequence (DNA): TGTGCCTGGGGTGGGCAGTCCTACGAGCAGTACTTC. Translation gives CAWGGQSYEQYF.

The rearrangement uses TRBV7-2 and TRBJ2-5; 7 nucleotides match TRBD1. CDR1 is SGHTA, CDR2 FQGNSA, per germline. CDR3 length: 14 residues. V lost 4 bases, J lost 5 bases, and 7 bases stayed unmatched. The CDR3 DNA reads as TGTGCCAGCAGCTCGACAGGGTGGTTGGAGACCCAGTACTTC. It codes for CASSSTGWLETQYF.

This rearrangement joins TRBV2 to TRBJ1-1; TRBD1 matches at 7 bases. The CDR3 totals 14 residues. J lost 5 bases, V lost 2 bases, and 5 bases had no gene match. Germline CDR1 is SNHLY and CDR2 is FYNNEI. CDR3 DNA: TGTGCCAGCAGTGAACAGGGACAGAGGACTGAAGCTTTCTTT. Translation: CASSEQGQRTEAFF.

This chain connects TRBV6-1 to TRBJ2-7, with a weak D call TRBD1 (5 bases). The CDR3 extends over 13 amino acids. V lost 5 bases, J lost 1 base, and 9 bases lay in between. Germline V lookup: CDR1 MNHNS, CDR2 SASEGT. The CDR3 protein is CASSFGASYEQYF. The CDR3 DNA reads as TGTGCCAGCAGTTTTGGGGCATCCTACGAGCAGTACTTC.

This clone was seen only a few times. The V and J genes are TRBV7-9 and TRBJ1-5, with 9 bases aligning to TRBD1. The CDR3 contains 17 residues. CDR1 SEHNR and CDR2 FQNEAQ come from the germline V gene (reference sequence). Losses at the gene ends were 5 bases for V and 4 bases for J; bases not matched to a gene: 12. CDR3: CASSPGTGRGQNQPQHF. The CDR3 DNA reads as TGTGCCAGCAGCCCAGGGACAGGGCGGGGACAAAATCAGCCCCAGCATTTT.

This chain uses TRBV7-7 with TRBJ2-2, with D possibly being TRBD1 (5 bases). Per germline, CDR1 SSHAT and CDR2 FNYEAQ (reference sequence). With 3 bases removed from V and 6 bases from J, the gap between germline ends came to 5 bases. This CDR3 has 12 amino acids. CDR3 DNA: TGTGCCAGCAGCTTGGGGCCCGGGGAGCTGTTTTTT. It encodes CASSLGPGELFF.

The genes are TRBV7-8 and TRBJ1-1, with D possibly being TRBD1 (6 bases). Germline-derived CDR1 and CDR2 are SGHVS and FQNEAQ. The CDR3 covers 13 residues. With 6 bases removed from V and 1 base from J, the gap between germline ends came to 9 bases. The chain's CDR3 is CASRKGGNTEAFF. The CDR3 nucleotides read TGTGCCAGCAGAAAGGGGGGGAACACTGAAGCTTTCTTT. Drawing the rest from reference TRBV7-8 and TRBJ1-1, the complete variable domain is GAGVSQSPRYKVAKRGQDVALRCDPISGHVSLFWYQQALGQGPEFLTYFQNEAQLDKSGLPSDRFFAERPEGSVSTLKIQRTQQEDSAVYLCASRKGGNTEAFFGQGTRLTVV.

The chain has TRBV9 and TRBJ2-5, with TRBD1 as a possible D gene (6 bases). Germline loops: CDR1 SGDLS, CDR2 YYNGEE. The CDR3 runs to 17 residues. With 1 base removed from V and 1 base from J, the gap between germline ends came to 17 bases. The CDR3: CASSVSVGGGVQETQYF. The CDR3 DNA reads TGTGCCAGCAGCGTATCAGTAGGGGGTGGTGTCCAAGAGACCCAGTACTTC.

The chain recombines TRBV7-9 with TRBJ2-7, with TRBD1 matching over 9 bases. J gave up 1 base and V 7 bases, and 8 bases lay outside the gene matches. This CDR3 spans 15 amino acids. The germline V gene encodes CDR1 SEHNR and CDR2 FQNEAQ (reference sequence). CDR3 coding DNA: TGTGCCAGCACCGGGTTAGGACAGGGGTCCTACGAGCAGTACTTC. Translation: CASTGLGQGSYEQYF. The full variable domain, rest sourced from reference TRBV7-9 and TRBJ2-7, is DTGVSQNPRHKITKRGQNVTFRCDPISEHNRLYWYRQTLGQGPEFLTYFQNEAQLEKSRLLSDRFSAERPKGSFSTLEIQRTEQGDSAMYLCASTGLGQGSYEQYFGPGTRLTVT.

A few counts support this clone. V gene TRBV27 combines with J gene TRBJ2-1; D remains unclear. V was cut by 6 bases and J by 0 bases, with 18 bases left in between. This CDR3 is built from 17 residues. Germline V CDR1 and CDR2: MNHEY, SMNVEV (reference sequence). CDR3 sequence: CASSPRRGSRSYNEQFF. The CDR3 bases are TGTGCCAGCAGCCCCAGGCGCGGTTCCCGCTCCTACAATGAGCAGTTCTTC.

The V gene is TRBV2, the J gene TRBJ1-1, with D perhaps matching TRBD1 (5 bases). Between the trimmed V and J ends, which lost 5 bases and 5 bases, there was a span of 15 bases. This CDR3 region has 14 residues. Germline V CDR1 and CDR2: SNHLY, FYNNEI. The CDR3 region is CASSYQGLGTEAFF. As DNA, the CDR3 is TGTGCCAGCAGTTACCAGGGATTAGGGACTGAAGCTTTCTTT.

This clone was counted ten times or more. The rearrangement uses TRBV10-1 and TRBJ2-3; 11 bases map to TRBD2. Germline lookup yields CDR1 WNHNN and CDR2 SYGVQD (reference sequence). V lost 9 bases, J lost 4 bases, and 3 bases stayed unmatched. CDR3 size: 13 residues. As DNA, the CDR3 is TGCGCCAGTCAACTAGCGGGAGCAGATACGCAGTATTTT. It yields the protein CASQLAGADTQYF.

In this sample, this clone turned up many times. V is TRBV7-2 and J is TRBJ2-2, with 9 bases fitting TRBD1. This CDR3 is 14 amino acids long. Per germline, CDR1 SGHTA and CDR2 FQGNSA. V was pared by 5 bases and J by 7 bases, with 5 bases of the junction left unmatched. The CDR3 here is CASSRDRVGGELFF. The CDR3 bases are TGTGCCAGCAGCCGGGACAGGGTAGGCGGGGAGCTGTTTTTT. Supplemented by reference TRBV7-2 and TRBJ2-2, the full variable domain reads GAGVSQSPSNKVTEKGKDVELRCDPISGHTALYWYRQSLGQGLEFLIYFQGNSAPDKSGLPSDRFSAERTGGSVSTLTIQRTQQEDSAVYLCASSRDRVGGELFFGEGSRLTVL.

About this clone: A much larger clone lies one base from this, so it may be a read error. In nucleotides, the CDR3 is TGTGCCAGCTCGCCTCGCCCGAGGCGAGTCGAGACCCAGTACTTC. Translation gives CASSPRPRRVETQYF. The V and J genes are TRBV18 and TRBJ2-5, with D unresolved. This CDR3 spans 15 amino acids. Germline loops: CDR1 KGHSH, CDR2 LQKENI. V lost 6 bases and J 5 bases, leaving 19 bases between the germline ends.

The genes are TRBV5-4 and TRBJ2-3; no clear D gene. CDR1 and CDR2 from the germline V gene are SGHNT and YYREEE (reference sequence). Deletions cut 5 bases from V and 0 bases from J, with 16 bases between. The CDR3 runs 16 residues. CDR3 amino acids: CASSYHRQSSTDTQYF. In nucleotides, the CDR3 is TGTGCCAGCAGTTATCACCGGCAGAGTAGCACAGATACGCAGTATTTT.

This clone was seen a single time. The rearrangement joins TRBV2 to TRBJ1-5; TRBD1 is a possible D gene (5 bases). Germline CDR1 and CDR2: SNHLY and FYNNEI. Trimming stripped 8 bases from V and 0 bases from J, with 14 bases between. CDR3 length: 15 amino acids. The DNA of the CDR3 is TGTGCCAGCCGGTGGACATCCTATAGCAATCAGCCCCAGCATTTT. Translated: CASRWTSYSNQPQHF.